This TCR beta chain was retrieved from a study of cytomegalovirus exposure and HLA in healthy donors. Germline V lookup: CDR1 MDHEN, CDR2 SYDVKM. The CDR3 is 15 amino acids. V was clipped by 3 bases and J by 5 bases; unmatched bases: 7. Clones were sequenced by immunoSEQ multiplex PCR, and TCRdb holds only the in-frame ones, with some missing. The data show 80,000 to 100,000 clones, with around 90% seen just once and roughly 3.9% held by the top ten. The sequence came from a woman aged 25 to 39 in good health and CMV-seronegative. Sample: PBMCs. The chain uses TRBV28 and TRBJ2-3; 8 nucleotides line up with TRBD1. The CDR3 region has the DNA TGTGCCAGCAGTTTGGCCTCGGGGACAGGAGATACGCAGTATTTT. Translated, it gives CASSLASGTGDTQYF. The variable domain in full, with the rest retrieved from reference TRBV28 and TRBJ2-3, is DVKVTQSSRYLVKRTGEKVFLECVQDMDHENMFWYRQDPGLGLRLIYFSYDVKMKEKGDIPEGYSVSREKKERFSLILESASTNQTSMYLCASSLASGTGDTQYFGPGTRLTVL.